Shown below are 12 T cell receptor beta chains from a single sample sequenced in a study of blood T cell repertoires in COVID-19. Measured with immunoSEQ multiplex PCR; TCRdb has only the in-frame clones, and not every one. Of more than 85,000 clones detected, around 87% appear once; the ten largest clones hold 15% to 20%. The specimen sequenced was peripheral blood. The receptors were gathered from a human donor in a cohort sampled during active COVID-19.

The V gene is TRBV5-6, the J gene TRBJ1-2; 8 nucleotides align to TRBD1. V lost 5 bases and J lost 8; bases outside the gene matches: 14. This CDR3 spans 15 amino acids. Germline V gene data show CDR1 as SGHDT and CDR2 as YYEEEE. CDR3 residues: CASSPTGGRLGGYTF. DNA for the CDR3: TGTGCCAGCAGTCCAACAGGGGGTCGACTCGGGGGCTACACCTTC.

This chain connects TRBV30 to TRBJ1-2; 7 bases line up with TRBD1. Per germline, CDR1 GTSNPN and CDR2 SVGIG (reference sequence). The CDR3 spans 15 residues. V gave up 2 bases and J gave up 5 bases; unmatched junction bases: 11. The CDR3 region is CAWSWGRQGWYGYTF. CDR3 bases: TGTGCCTGGAGTTGGGGGCGACAGGGCTGGTATGGCTACACCTTC.

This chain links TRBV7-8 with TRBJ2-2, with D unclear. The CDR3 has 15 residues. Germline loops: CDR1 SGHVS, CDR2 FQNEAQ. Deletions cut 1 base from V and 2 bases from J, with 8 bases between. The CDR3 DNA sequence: TGTGCCAGCAGCTTAGGGCAGATAAACACCGGGGAGCTGTTTTTT. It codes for CASSLGQINTGELFF. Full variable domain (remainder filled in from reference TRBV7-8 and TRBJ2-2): GAGVSQSPRYKVAKRGQDVALRCDPISGHVSLFWYQQALGQGPEFLTYFQNEAQLDKSGLPSDRFFAERPEGSVSTLKIQRTQQEDSAVYLCASSLGQINTGELFFGEGSRLTVL.

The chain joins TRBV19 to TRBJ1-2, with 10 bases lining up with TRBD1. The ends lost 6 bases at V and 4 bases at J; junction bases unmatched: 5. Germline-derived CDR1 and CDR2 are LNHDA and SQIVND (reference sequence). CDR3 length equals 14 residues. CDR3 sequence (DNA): TGTGCCAGTAGCCGGGACAGGGGCGGCTATGGCTACACCTTC. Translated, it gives CASSRDRGGYGYTF.

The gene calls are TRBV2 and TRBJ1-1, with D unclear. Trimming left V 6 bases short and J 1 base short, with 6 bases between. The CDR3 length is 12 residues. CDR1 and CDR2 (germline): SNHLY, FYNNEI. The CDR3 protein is CASRQTNTEAFF. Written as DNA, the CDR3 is TGTGCCAGCAGACAGACGAACACTGAAGCTTTCTTT.

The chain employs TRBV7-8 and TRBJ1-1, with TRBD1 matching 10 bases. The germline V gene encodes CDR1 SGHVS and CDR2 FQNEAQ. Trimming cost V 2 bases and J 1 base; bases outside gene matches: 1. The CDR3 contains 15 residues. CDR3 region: CASSLRTGGNTEAFF. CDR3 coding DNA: TGTGCCAGCAGCTTAAGGACAGGGGGGAACACTGAAGCTTTCTTT.

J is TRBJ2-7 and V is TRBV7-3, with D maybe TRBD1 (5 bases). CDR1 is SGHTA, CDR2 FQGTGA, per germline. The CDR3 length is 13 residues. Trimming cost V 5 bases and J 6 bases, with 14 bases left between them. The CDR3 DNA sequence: TGTGCCAGCAGCGTGCTCCAGGGTAGCGAGCAGTACTTC. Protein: CASSVLQGSEQYF.

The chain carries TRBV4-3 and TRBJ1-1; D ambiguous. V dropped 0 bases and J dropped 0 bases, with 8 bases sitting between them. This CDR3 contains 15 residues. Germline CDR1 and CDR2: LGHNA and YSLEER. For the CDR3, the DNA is TGCGCCAGCAGCCAAGAGCCGGGGATGAACACTGAAGCTTTCTTT. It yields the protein CASSQEPGMNTEAFF.

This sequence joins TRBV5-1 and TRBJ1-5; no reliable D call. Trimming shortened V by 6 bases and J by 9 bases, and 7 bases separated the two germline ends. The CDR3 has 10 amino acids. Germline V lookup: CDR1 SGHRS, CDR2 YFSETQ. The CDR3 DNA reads TGCGCCAGCAAGAGGGTGCCCCAGCATTTT. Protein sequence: CASKRVPQHF.

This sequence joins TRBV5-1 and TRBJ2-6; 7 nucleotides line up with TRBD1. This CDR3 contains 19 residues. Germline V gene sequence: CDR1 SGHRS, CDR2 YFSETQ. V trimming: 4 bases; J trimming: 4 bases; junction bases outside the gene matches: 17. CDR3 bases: TGCGCCAGCAGCACAAGCGGCAGGGGGATGGGTTCCGGGGCCAACGTCCTGACTTTC. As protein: CASSTSGRGMGSGANVLTF.

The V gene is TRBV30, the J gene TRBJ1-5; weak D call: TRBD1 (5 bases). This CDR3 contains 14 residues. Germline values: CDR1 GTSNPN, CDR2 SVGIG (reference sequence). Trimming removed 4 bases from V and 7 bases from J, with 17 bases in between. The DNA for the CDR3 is TGTGCCTGGATATGGCGCAGGGAAGGACAGCCCCAGCATTTT. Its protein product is CAWIWRREGQPQHF. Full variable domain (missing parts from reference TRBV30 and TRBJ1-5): SQTIHQWPATLVQPVGSPLSLECTVEGTSNPNLYWYRQAAGRGLQLLFYSVGIGQISSEVPQNLSASRPQDRQFILSSKKLLLSDSGFYLCAWIWRREGQPQHFGDGTRLSIL.

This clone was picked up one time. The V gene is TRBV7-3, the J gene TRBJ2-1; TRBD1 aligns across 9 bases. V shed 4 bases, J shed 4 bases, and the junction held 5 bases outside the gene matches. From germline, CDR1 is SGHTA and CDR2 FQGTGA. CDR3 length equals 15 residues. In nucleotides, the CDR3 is TGTGCCAGCAGCTCCGACAGGGGGAAGTACAATGAGCAGTTCTTC. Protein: CASSSDRGKYNEQFF.